The clone carrying this T cell receptor beta chain was picked up a small number of times. The antigen is unknown. This CDR3 is 15 amino acids long. Germline trimming cut 4 bases from V and 1 base from J; bases unmatched to any gene: 2. Per the germline V gene, CDR1 is SGHDT and CDR2 is YYEEEE. The source of the sample is a study of T-cell reconstitution after alpha-beta-depleted transplantation in children. Findings of the study overall: Expanded graft clones, several hundred of them, were reportedly the source of alpha-beta T cells about two months after transplant. Some patients' high day-60 TCRbeta diversity was traced to surviving recipient T cells and thymic progenitors.

Preparation of the TCRbeta library was carried out with unique molecular identifiers. One entry per CDR3 protein, called by TCRdb with MiXCR from the PCR reads. The table records around 960,000 distinct CDR3 sequences, around 30% of them present only once. The sample was PBMCs, mostly from graft donor cells, taken 360 days after TCRalphabeta/CD19-depleted stem cell transplant. This TCR came from a boy less than two years old who had a stem cell transplant for SCID, so the T cells may come from the graft donor. V is TRBV5-6 and J is TRBJ1-6, with 7 positions matching TRBD1. In DNA, the CDR3 is TGTGCCAGCAGCCGGGACAGATCCTATAATTCACCCCTCCACTTT. Translation gives CASSRDRSYNSPLHF.